This T cell receptor beta chain was identified during a study of beta chain features in type 1 diabetes. Study-wide results and limits: PCR may have favored shorter templates equally in patients and controls. Moderately but significantly shorter TCRB CDR3s were found in Type 1 diabetes patients in all four CD4+ subsets.

The investigators reverse transcribed all of the isolated RNA, so they sequenced expressed TCRB transcripts. Libraries were prepared by immunoSEQ multiplex PCR; TCRdb keeps only in-frame clonotypes and omits some of them. The profile shows under 200,000 clones, 6.5% to 10% of them singletons. Every sorted population was more than 95% pure. As regards this clone: The antigen remains undetermined.

CDR3 length equals 13 residues. CDR1 and CDR2 from the germline V gene are SGHVS and FQNEAQ. Trimming shortened V by 4 bases and J by 2 bases, and 8 bases separated the two germline ends. The specimen was central memory CD4+ T cells from blood. The rearrangement uses TRBV7-8 and TRBJ2-5; D is perhaps TRBD1 (5 bases). This TCR was recovered from a woman in her late teens or twenties with type 1 diabetes. CDR3 sequence (DNA): TGTGCCAGCAGCTACAGGACACAAGAGACCCAGTACTTC. Encoded protein: CASSYRTQETQYF.